The 3 T cell receptor beta chains below come from one sample, sequenced in a study of T-cell reconstitution after alpha-beta-depleted transplantation in children. Preparing the TCRbeta library involved the use of unique molecular identifiers. TCRdb re-called the PCR reads through MiXCR, storing one row per CDR3 protein. The sample carries over 400,000 distinct CDR3 sequences, 43% recorded once. Specimen: PBMCs, collected before TCRalphabeta/CD19-depleted stem cell transplant. The receptor source for this set is a girl between 2 and 10 years old with aplastic anemia, due to receive a stem cell transplant.

This chain links TRBV5-1 with TRBJ2-1, with 11 bases identical to TRBD2. The CDR3 is made up of 14 amino acids. Germline V gene sequence: CDR1 SGHRS, CDR2 YFSETQ. The ends lost 7 bases at V and 10 bases at J; junction bases unmatched: 10. CDR3 DNA sequence: TGCGCCAGCTCCGGGACTAGCGGTTCCCAGGAGCAGTTCTTC. As protein: CASSGTSGSQEQFF.

V is TRBV7-9 and J is TRBJ2-1; TRBD2 might be the D (5 bases). V was pared by 5 bases and J by 10 bases, with 12 bases between. CDR1 is SEHNR, CDR2 FQNEAQ, per germline (reference sequence). CDR3 length: 12 residues. The CDR3 DNA reads as TGTGCCAGCAGCGTGGACTCACCAGAGCAGTTCTTC. Its translation is CASSVDSPEQFF.

This clonotype occurred many times. The chain uses TRBV9 and TRBJ2-2, with D possibly being TRBD2 (6 bases). The CDR3 extends over 15 amino acids. Germline V gives CDR1 SGDLS, CDR2 YYNGEE. V lost 2 bases, J lost 3 bases, and 11 bases lay in between. This CDR3 is CASSVGGVDTGELFF. CDR3 nucleotide sequence: TGTGCCAGCAGCGTTGGAGGGGTGGACACCGGGGAGCTGTTTTTT.